These T cell receptor beta chains were read from a single sample in a study of T cell responses to AZD1222 COVID-19 vaccine. Sequencing used immunoSEQ multiplex PCR; TCRdb keeps in-frame clones, though not all of them. The table records 80,000 to 95,000 clones, 80% to 90% of them present only once. The material was peripheral blood, obtained on day 0 of AZD1222 vaccination. The receptor source for this set is an adult in good health. Both conserved end residues are part of each CDR3. Each record gives: V gene, D gene, clone size, J gene, CDR3 protein, CDR3 DNA. D genes are given only for firm matches. Clone sizes are given selectively: once, few, many, or a class where the clone is expanded.

TRBV29-1,.,.,TRBJ2-7,CSARPNSNEQYF,TGCAGCGCTCGGCCTAACTCGAATGAGCAGTACTTC
TRBV6-5,.,.,TRBJ1-3,CASTGQLSGNTIYF,TGTGCCAGCACAGGACAGCTCTCTGGAAACACCATATATTTT
TRBV5-5,.,.,TRBJ2-1,CASSLALWGGRYNEQFF,TGTGCCAGCAGCTTGGCCCTTTGGGGGGGCCGCTACAATGAGCAGTTCTTC
TRBV7-2,.,few,TRBJ2-5,CASSLQPGQETQYF,TGTGCCAGCAGCCTACAGCCTGGCCAAGAGACCCAGTACTTC
TRBV27,.,.,TRBJ1-2,CASSLGTPFYGYTF,TGTGCCAGCAGTCTCGGGACTCCATTCTATGGCTACACCTTC
TRBV29-1,.,.,TRBJ2-2,CSVLVLNGELFF,TGCAGCGTTTTAGTCTTAAACGGGGAGCTGTTTTTT
TRBV24-1,TRBD1,.,TRBJ2-2,CATSDTGTDTGELFF,TGTGCCACCAGTGACACCGGGACAGACACCGGGGAGCTGTTTTTT
TRBV29-1,.,.,TRBJ1-3,CSVGQASSGNTIYF,TGCAGCGTTGGACAGGCTAGCTCTGGAAACACCATATATTTT
TRBV7-9,.,.,TRBJ1-5,CASSLVGDGNQPQHF,TGTGCCAGCAGCTTAGTGGGTGACGGCAATCAGCCCCAGCATTTT
TRBV27,.,.,TRBJ1-5,CASRRQHSNQPQHF,TGTGCCAGCAGACGACAGCATAGCAATCAGCCCCAGCATTTT
TRBV6-5,TRBD1,.,TRBJ2-7,CASSFRTGQGYEQYF,TGTGCCAGCAGCTTCAGAACCGGACAGGGCTACGAGCAGTACTTC
TRBV12-3/TRBV12-4,.,.,TRBJ2-3,CASRATSTDTQYF,TGTGCCAGCAGGGCAACTAGCACAGATACGCAGTATTTT
TRBV9,.,.,TRBJ2-2,CASSPPRGAGGTGELFF,TGTGCCAGCAGCCCGCCGCGGGGGGCAGGGGGCACCGGGGAGCTGTTTTTT
TRBV5-6,TRBD1,.,TRBJ1-4,CASSLQGAREKLFF,TGTGCCAGCAGCTTGCAGGGGGCGCGTGAAAAACTGTTTTTT
TRBV11-1,.,.,TRBJ2-1,CASSLVGGPVKQFF,TGTGCCAGCAGCTTAGTGGGGGGACCCGTAAAGCAGTTCTTC
TRBV7-3,.,.,TRBJ1-5,CASSLSGGNQPQHF,TGTGCCAGCAGCCTATCCGGGGGCAATCAGCCCCAGCATTTT
TRBV7-8,.,.,TRBJ2-3,CASSLDERYTDTQYF,TGTGCCAGCAGCTTAGACGAGAGGTACACAGATACGCAGTATTTT
TRBV20-1,.,once,TRBJ2-1,CSGHLVNEQFF,TGCAGTGGACACCTCGTTAATGAGCAGTTCTTC
TRBV12-3/TRBV12-4,.,.,TRBJ1-3,CASSLAPRNTIYF,TGTGCCAGCAGTTTAGCTCCCAGAAACACCATATATTTT
TRBV21-1,.,.,TRBJ1-1,CASPGAPKRTEAFF,TGTGCCAGCCCCGGGGCCCCCAAGCGGACTGAAGCTTTCTTT
TRBV12-3/TRBV12-4,TRBD1,.,TRBJ1-2,CASSGTGGGYTF,TGTGCCAGCAGCGGGACAGGGGGCGGCTACACCTTC
TRBV5-4,.,.,TRBJ2-7,CASSPGTNRYEQYF,TGTGCCAGCAGCCCCGGGACGAATCGCTACGAGCAGTACTTC
TRBV10-3,.,.,TRBJ1-1,CAISEGGSREEAFF,TGTGCCATCAGTGAGGGTGGCTCGCGCGAGGAAGCTTTCTTT
TRBV5-5,.,.,TRBJ1-1,CASSVEGNMGTEAFF,TGTGCCAGCAGCGTGGAGGGTAATATGGGCACTGAAGCTTTCTTT
TRBV11-2,.,.,TRBJ1-5,CASSLGGGNTPQHF,TGTGCCAGCAGCTTAGGGGGCGGGAATACGCCCCAGCATTTT
TRBV7-9,.,.,TRBJ2-3,CASSLITDTQYF,TGTGCCAGCAGCCTTATCACAGATACGCAGTATTTT
TRBV19,TRBD2,.,TRBJ2-3,CASSGSGAKDTQYF,TGTGCCAGTAGCGGTAGCGGGGCAAAAGATACGCAGTATTTT
TRBV11-1,TRBD1,.,TRBJ1-6,CASSWGQGGSPLHF,TGTGCCAGCAGCTGGGGACAGGGAGGATCACCCCTCCACTTT
TRBV7-3,.,.,TRBJ1-1,CASSSGVDTEAFF,TGTGCCAGCAGCTCAGGGGTTGACACTGAAGCTTTCTTT
TRBV5-4,.,.,TRBJ1-5,CASSLAGEQPQHF,TGTGCCAGCAGCTTGGCCGGTGAGCAGCCCCAGCATTTT
TRBV19,TRBD1,.,TRBJ1-2,CASRDRGNDYGYTF,TGTGCCAGTAGGGACAGGGGGAATGACTATGGCTACACCTTC
TRBV5-1,.,.,TRBJ1-5,CASSLNSASNQPQHF,TGCGCCAGCAGCTTAAATTCAGCGAGCAATCAGCCCCAGCATTTT
TRBV6-4,TRBD1,.,TRBJ1-6,CASSPSGTDNSPLHF,TGTGCCAGCAGCCCCTCCGGGACAGATAATTCACCCCTCCACTTT
TRBV12-3/TRBV12-4,.,.,TRBJ2-7,CASSDWTAYEQYF,TGTGCCAGCAGTGACTGGACAGCCTACGAGCAGTACTTC
TRBV9,.,.,TRBJ1-2,CASSVGSGGSYGYTF,TGTGCCAGCAGCGTAGGGTCTGGGGGTAGCTACGGCTACACCTTC
TRBV28,TRBD2,once,TRBJ2-3,CASTPVTSVDTQYF,TGTGCCAGCACCCCCGTGACTAGCGTAGATACGCAGTATTTT